The clone carrying this TCR beta chain has just one count. Germline lookup yields CDR1 LNHDA and CDR2 SQIVND (reference sequence). V was shortened by 9 bases and J by 4 bases, with 17 bases between the two germline ends. The CDR3 is 14 residues long. In the study's own analysis: Reference gene primer amplification gave estimated nucleated cell counts. Measured with immunoSEQ multiplex PCR; TCRdb has only the in-frame clones, and not every one. The V and J calls and the clone size are those of that table, but D and trimming were determined from the DNA. Of 150,000 to 200,000 clones listed, 89% were seen once; the top ten hold about 2.8%. The data derive from a study of blood T cell repertoires in COVID-19. Study summary: Both acute and convalescent COVID-19 samples were obtained from the United States, Italy and Spain. Sources were T cells, B-cell-depleted T cells, or PBMCs; the material itself was cDNA or gDNA.

The material sequenced was peripheral blood. The V gene is TRBV19, the J gene TRBJ2-3; the D gene is possibly TRBD1 (6 bases). The clonotype was recovered from a man aged 55 to 70 with acute or convalescent COVID-19. CDR3 sequence (DNA): TGTGCCAGCCCAGGGGACCGCCGTCCAGATACGCAGTATTTT. Translating gives CASPGDRRPDTQYF. The variable domain in full, with the rest retrieved from reference TRBV19 and TRBJ2-3, is DGGITQSPKYLFRKEGQNVTLSCEQNLNHDAMYWYRQDPGQGLRLIYYSQIVNDFQKGDIAEGYSVSREKKESFPLTVTSAQKNPTAFYLCASPGDRRPDTQYFGPGTRLTVL.